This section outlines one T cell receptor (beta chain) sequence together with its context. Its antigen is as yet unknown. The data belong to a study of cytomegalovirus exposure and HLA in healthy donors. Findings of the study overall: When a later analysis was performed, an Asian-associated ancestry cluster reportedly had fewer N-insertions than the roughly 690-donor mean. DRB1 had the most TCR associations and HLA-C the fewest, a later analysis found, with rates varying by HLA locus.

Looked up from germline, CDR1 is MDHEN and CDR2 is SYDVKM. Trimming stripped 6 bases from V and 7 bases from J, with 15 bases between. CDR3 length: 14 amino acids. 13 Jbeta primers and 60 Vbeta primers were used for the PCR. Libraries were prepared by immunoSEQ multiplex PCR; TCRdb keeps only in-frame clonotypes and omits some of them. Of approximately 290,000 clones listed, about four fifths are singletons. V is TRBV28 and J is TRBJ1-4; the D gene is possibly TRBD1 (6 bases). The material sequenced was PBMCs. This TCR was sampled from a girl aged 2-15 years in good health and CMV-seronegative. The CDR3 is CASSYDRRIEKLFF. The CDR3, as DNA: TGTGCCAGCAGCTATGACAGGCGGATTGAAAAACTGTTTTTT.